The 7 T cell receptor beta chains presented below share a single source sample, sequenced in a study of blood T cell repertoires in COVID-19. TCRdb's table, derived via immunoSEQ multiplex PCR, lists solely in-frame clones and lacks some. The table has a few hundred thousand clones, approximately 81% seen once. The sequenced sample was peripheral blood. The source of these receptors is a woman aged 18-29 years with acute or convalescent COVID-19.

The V and J genes are TRBV6-5 and TRBJ1-4; weak D call: TRBD1 (6 bases). CDR1 MNHEY and CDR2 SVGAGI come from the germline V gene. V was cut by 9 bases and J by 9 bases, with 17 bases left in between. The CDR3 loop spans 13 amino acids. The CDR3 here is CASATGRAQKLFF. CDR3 coding DNA: TGTGCCAGTGCAACAGGGAGAGCCCAAAAACTGTTTTTT.

V usage is TRBV12-5 and J usage is TRBJ2-7; D might be TRBD1 (6 bases). The CDR3 is 20 residues long. From germline, CDR1 is LGHNT and CDR2 FRNRAP. V shed 2 bases and J shed 1 base, with 27 bases lying between them. The CDR3 coding sequence is TGTGCTAGTGGTTTGCCACCCTATATCCGGCGACAGGTCCTATCCTACGAGCAGTACTTC. It translates to CASGLPPYIRRQVLSYEQYF.

The CDR3 loop is CASSEIAVLSTEAFF. CDR3 sequence (DNA): TGTGCCAGCAGTGAAATTGCGGTTTTGAGTACTGAAGCTTTCTTT. The chain combines TRBV6-1 with TRBJ1-1; D is unresolved. This CDR3 spans 15 amino acids. Trimming cost V 2 bases and J 5 bases, with 15 bases left between them. Germline V gives CDR1 MNHNS, CDR2 SASEGT.

The chain joins TRBV4-1 to TRBJ2-6, with TRBD1 matching 11 bases. The CDR3 covers 18 residues. CDR1 is MGHRA, CDR2 YSYEKL, per germline. The V segment lost 3 bases and the J segment 3 bases; nucleotides outside the gene matches: 7. CDR3 sequence (DNA): TGCGCCAGCAGCCAGACTGGACAGGGGGCATATGGGGCCAACGTCCTGACTTTC. Its protein product is CASSQTGQGAYGANVLTF.

This chain uses TRBV9 with TRBJ2-2, with 8 nucleotides matching TRBD1. This CDR3 comprises 14 residues. V gave up 6 bases and J gave up 4 bases; unmatched junction bases: 5. Per the germline V gene, CDR1 is SGDLS and CDR2 is YYNGEE. CDR3 sequence reads: CASTETGGTGELFF. CDR3 DNA: TGTGCCAGCACCGAAACAGGGGGCACCGGGGAGCTGTTTTTT.

The rearrangement uses TRBV24-1 and TRBJ2-5; D unresolved. Germline V gives CDR1 KGHDR, CDR2 SFDVKD. The CDR3 has 14 amino acids. V was pared by 3 bases and J by 4 bases, with 11 bases between. This chain's CDR3 is CATSDPVGRETQYF. CDR3 DNA: TGTGCCACCAGTGATCCCGTTGGGCGAGAGACCCAGTACTTC.

This clone was seen a handful of times. The chain has TRBV13 and TRBJ1-2; 7 bases line up with TRBD1. V shed 5 bases, J shed 4 bases, and the junction held 7 bases outside the gene matches. CDR1 and CDR2 from the germline V gene are PRHDT and FYEKMQ (reference sequence). The CDR3 runs 14 residues. The CDR3 DNA follows: TGTGCCAGCAGCATAGAGAGGGGGCCCTATGGCTACACCTTC. Protein: CASSIERGPYGYTF.